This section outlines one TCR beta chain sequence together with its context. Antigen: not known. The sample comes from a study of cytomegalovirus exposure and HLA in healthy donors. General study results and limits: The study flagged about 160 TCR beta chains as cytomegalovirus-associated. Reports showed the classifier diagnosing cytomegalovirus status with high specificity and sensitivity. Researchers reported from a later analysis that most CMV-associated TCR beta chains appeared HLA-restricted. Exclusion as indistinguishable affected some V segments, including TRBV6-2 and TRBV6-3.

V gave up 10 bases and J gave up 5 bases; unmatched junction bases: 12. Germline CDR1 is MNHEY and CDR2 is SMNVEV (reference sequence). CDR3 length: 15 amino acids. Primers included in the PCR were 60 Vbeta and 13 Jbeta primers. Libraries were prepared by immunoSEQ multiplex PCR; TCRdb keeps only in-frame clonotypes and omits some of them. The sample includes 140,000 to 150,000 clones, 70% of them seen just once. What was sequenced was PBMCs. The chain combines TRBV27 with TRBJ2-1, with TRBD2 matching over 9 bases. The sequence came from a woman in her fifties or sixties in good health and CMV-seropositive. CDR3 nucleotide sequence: TGTGCCACCTCTCCCCGGGCTAGCGGGAACAATGAGCAGTTCTTC. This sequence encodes CATSPRASGNNEQFF.